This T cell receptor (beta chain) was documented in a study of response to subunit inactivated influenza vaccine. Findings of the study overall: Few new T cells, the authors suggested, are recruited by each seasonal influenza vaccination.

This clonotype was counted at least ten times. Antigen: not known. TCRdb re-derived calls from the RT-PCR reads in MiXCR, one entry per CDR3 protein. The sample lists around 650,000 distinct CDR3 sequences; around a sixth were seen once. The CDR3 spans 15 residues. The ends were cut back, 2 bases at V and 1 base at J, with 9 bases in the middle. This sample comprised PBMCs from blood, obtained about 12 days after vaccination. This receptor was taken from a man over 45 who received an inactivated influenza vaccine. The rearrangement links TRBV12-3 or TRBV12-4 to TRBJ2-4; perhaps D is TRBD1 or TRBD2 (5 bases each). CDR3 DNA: TGTGCCAGCAGTTTAATGGGACGGGCCAAAAACATTCAGTACTTC. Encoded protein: CASSLMGRAKNIQYF.